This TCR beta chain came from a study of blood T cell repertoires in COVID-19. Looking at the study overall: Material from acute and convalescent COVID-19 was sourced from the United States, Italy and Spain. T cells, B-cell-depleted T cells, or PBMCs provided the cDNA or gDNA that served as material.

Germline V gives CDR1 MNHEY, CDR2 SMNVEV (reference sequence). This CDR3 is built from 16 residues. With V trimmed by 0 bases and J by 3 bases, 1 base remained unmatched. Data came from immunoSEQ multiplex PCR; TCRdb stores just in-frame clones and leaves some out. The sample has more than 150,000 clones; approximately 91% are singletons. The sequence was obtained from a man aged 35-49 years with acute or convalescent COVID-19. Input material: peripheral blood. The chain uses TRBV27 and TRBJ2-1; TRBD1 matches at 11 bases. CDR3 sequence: CASSLSGQGGYNEQFF. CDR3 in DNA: TGTGCCAGCAGTTTATCGGGACAGGGGGGCTACAATGAGCAGTTCTTC.